This TCR beta chain was retrieved from a study of long-term antiretroviral therapy in people with HIV. After removal of 5 bases from V and 6 bases from J, the junction contained 22 bases not matched to a gene. Germline V CDR1 and CDR2: LNHDA, SQIVND (reference sequence). The CDR3 is made up of 19 amino acids. Survey-level resolution applied to immunoSEQ assay v3.0. Assay used: immunoSEQ multiplex PCR; TCRdb lists only in-frame clones, some missing. Found here are roughly 29,000 clones, nearly 95% of them singletons; the top ten hold 8%. The chain carries TRBV19 and TRBJ2-5; 9 bases are a match to TRBD2. Sequences were derived from unsorted PBMCs, sampled around 6 years after starting antiretroviral therapy. This receptor was taken from a man aged 25 to 45 with HIV. The CDR3 DNA sequence: TGTGCCAGTAGTCCCCCGAGGGGTAGCGGGAGCCAGAGTGGGAAGACCCAGTACTTC. Protein sequence: CASSPPRGSGSQSGKTQYF.